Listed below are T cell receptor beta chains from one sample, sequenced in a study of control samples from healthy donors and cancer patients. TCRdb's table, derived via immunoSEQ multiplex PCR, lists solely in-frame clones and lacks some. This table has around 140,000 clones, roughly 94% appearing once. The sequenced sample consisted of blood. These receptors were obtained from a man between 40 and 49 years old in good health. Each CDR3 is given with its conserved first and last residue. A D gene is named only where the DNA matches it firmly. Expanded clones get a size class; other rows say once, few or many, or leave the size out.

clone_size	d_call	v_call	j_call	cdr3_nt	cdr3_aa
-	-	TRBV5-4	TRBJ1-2	TGTGCCAGCAGTGTGATGGGGAGCCCCCCTAACTATGGCTACACCTTC	CASSVMGSPPNYGYTF
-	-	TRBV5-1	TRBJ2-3	TGCGCCAGCAGCTTGGCCCAGGCCCCTGGGGAGGATACGCAGTATTTT	CASSLAQAPGEDTQYF
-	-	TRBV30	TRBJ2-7	TGTGCCTGGAGTAAACCCGGAGCCGAGCAGTACTTC	CAWSKPGAEQYF
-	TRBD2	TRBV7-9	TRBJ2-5	TGTGCCAGCACCCCCACTAGCGGGAGTGAGACCCAGTACTTC	CASTPTSGSETQYF
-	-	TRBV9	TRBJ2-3	TGTGCCAGCAGCCAGAGGGATACAGATACGCAGTATTTT	CASSQRDTDTQYF
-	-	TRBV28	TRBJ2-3	TGTGCCAGCAGCCGGACTAGCACAGATACGCAGTATTTT	CASSRTSTDTQYF
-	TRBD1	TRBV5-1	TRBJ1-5	TGCGCCAGCAGCTTGACGGGACAGGACAATCAGCCCCAGCATTTT	CASSLTGQDNQPQHF
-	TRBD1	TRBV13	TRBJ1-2	TGTGCCAGCAGCACTCCGACAGGGGGCCATGGCTACACCTTC	CASSTPTGGHGYTF
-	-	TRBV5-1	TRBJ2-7	TGCGCCAGCAGCTTGGATAGGCAGGGAAACGAGCAGTACTTC	CASSLDRQGNEQYF
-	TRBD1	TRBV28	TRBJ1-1	TGTGCCAGCAGCCTCGGGACAGGGGGCACTGAAGCTTTCTTT	CASSLGTGGTEAFF
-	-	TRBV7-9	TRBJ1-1	TGTGCCAGCAGCTTTAATTACGGGGGAAATCGCGCTGAAGCTTTCTTT	CASSFNYGGNRAEAFF
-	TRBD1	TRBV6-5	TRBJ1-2	TGTGCCAGCAGTTACCTTGGACAGGGCTGGTTTGGCTACACCTTC	CASSYLGQGWFGYTF
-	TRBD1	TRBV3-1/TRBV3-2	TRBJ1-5	TGTGCCAGCAGCGAAGGGACAGGAGACAATCAGCCCCAGCATTTT	CASSEGTGDNQPQHF
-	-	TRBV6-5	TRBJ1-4	TGTGCCAGCAGTTCATCGGACACGGGGGCAAGAGAAAAACTGTTTTTT	CASSSSDTGAREKLFF
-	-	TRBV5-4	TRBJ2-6	TGTGCCAGCAGCCCAAATTCTGGGGCCAACGTCCTGACTTTC	CASSPNSGANVLTF
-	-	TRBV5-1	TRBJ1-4	TGCGCCAGCAGCCCCATTCGGAAACTTTCAACTAATGAAAAACTGTTTTTT	CASSPIRKLSTNEKLFF
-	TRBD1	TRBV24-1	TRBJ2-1	TGTGCCACCGTGGACAGGGGCTATGAGCAGTTCTTC	CATVDRGYEQFF
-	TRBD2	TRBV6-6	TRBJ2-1	TGTGCCAGCAGCGTTTTTAGCGGGGAAGGCTTGTTCTTC	CASSVFSGEGLFF
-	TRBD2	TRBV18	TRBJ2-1	TGTGCCAGCTCACCAATAGCGGGGGGAGCCTACAATGAGCAGTTCTTC	CASSPIAGGAYNEQFF
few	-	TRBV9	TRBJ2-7	TGTGCCAGCAGCGTAACTCCAGGGTCCTACGAGCAGTACTTC	CASSVTPGSYEQYF
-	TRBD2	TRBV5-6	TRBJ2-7	TGTGCCAGCAGCTTGGTGGGAGGGTACGAGCAGTACTTC	CASSLVGGYEQYF